The present T cell receptor (beta chain) was sequenced within a study of blood T cell repertoires in COVID-19. Overall study context: Samples came from the United States, Italy and Spain, spanning acute and convalescent COVID-19. T cells, B-cell-depleted T cells, or PBMCs provided the cDNA or gDNA that served as material.

Germline V gene data show CDR1 as SGDLS and CDR2 as YYNGEE. The CDR3 covers 15 residues. Trimming removed 0 bases at V and 2 bases at J, with 11 bases between. Study processing details: Nucleated cell number was recorded as an estimate derived from reference gene primer amplification. TCRdb's copy holds only in-frame clones and misses some; the assay was immunoSEQ multiplex PCR. D and trimming were read from the DNA, whereas the V and J calls and clone size are those reported in that table. The sample includes some 100,000 clones, roughly 80% of them seen just once. This chain uses TRBV9 with TRBJ1-1; the D gene is possibly TRBD1 (5 bases). Source material: peripheral blood. The origin of this receptor is a human donor in a cohort sampled during active COVID-19. The CDR3 sequence is CASSVATVGNTEAFF. The DNA of the CDR3 is TGTGCCAGCAGCGTAGCGACAGTTGGTAACACTGAAGCTTTCTTT.